This is a list of T cell receptor beta chains from one sample in a study of blood T cell repertoires in COVID-19. Data came from immunoSEQ multiplex PCR; TCRdb stores just in-frame clones and leaves some out. This sample has roughly 68,000 clones, with roughly 80% found just once. Sequencing was done on a sample of PBMCs or T cells enriched from blood (not recorded which). The receptors originated from a woman aged 40 to 50 with acute COVID-19. CDR3s include the opening cysteine and the closing phenylalanine or tryptophan. The D gene is left open where the match is weak. Rows may omit the clone size; those that give it use once, few, many or a size class.

J | D | size | V | DNA | CDR3
TRBJ1-1 | - | - | TRBV13 | TGTGCCAGCAGCCCAGACATAGGCGACACTGAAGCTTTCTTT | CASSPDIGDTEAFF
TRBJ1-2 | TRBD1 | - | TRBV29-1 | TGCAGCGTTGAAGGTGTAGGGGGCCCCTATGGCTACACCTTC | CSVEGVGGPYGYTF
TRBJ2-5 | - | few | TRBV27 | TGTGCCAGCAGCCAAGGACAGTTCGAGACCCAGTACTTC | CASSQGQFETQYF
TRBJ1-5 | - | once | TRBV21-1 | TGTGCCAGCAGCAAAGTAAAGGACAGGGGGGAGGAAAGCAATCAGCCCCAGCATTTT | CASSKVKDRGEESNQPQHF
TRBJ2-2 | TRBD2 | - | TRBV24-1 | TGTGCCACCAGTGACCATGCTAGCGGGAGGAGGGAGCTGTTTTTT | CATSDHASGRRELFF
TRBJ2-3 | TRBD1 | - | TRBV10-3 | TGTGCCATCAGTGAGTCCGGGACAGGGGGTTCCAAGTATTTT | CAISESGTGGSKYF
TRBJ2-7 | - | - | TRBV28 | TGTGCCAGCAGTTCAACCTACGAGCAGTACTTC | CASSSTYEQYF
TRBJ2-1 | TRBD2 | - | TRBV29-1 | TGCAGCGTTGAAGGGCTAGTGGGGAGGGGAAACTACAATGAGCAGTTCTTC | CSVEGLVGRGNYNEQFF
TRBJ1-5 | - | - | TRBV10-3 | TGTGCCATCAGAGCAGGGATTTTTCAGCCCCAGCATTTT | CAIRAGIFQPQHF
TRBJ2-7 | - | - | TRBV19 | TGTGCCAGTAGTATTCTCAGCGCTTCATCCTACGAGCAGTACTTC | CASSILSASSYEQYF
TRBJ2-1 | - | once | TRBV5-1 | TGCGCCAGCAGCTTGGGAAGTAGCTCCCATGAGCAGTTCTTC | CASSLGSSSHEQFF
TRBJ1-5 | - | few | TRBV7-7 | TGTGCCAGCAGCTTAGCGCGGGGTCTAGCGCCGAATCAGCCCCAGCATTTT | CASSLARGLAPNQPQHF
TRBJ2-5 | - | - | TRBV2 | TGTGCCAGCAGTGTTGGCAGAACACAAGAGACCCAGTACTTC | CASSVGRTQETQYF
TRBJ1-2 | TRBD1 | few | TRBV10-2 | TGCGCCAGCAGTAATTCCGGGACAGGGAGTACTTATGGCTACACCTTC | CASSNSGTGSTYGYTF
TRBJ2-3 | - | - | TRBV9 | TGTGCCAGCAGGCGGGCAGCTAACACAGATACGCAGTATTTT | CASRRAANTDTQYF
TRBJ1-1 | - | - | TRBV29-1 | TGCAGCGTTGAGTCCCAGGGGAACACTGAAGCTTTCTTT | CSVESQGNTEAFF
TRBJ2-7 | TRBD1 | - | TRBV10-3 | TGTGCCATCAGCCCCCGGGACAGTCTCCTAATTGGTTCTTTCGAGCAGTACTTC | CAISPRDSLLIGSFEQYF
TRBJ1-1 | - | - | TRBV5-1 | TGCGCCAGCAGCCGGCAGGGTTACACTGAAGCTTTCTTT | CASSRQGYTEAFF
TRBJ1-4 | - | - | TRBV2 | TGTGCCAGCAGTGAAGAACACCCTGCAACTAATGAAAAACTGTTTTTT | CASSEEHPATNEKLFF
TRBJ1-4 | TRBD1 | - | TRBV18 | TGTGCCAGCTCACCGGAACAGGGGGCGCCCAATGAAAAACTGTTTTTT | CASSPEQGAPNEKLFF
TRBJ1-3 | TRBD1 | - | TRBV19 | TGTGCCAGTAGCCCTAGGACAGGGCGGAACACCATATATTTT | CASSPRTGRNTIYF
TRBJ2-7 | TRBD1 | - | TRBV7-9 | TGTGCCAGCATCCCGGGACAGGGTCGGCTCGAGCAGTACTTC | CASIPGQGRLEQYF
TRBJ1-5 | - | - | TRBV5-1 | TGCGCCAGCAGCTTGGAAGCAGGGTACAATCAGCCCCAGCATTTT | CASSLEAGYNQPQHF
TRBJ1-6 | TRBD1 | - | TRBV5-1 | TGCGCCAGCAGCCGGGGACAGGGCCGCAGTTCACCCCTCCACTTT | CASSRGQGRSSPLHF
TRBJ1-5 | TRBD1 | - | TRBV5-6 | TGTGCCAGCAGCAGAGACAGGGACAGTAGGAGCAATCAGCCCCAGCATTTT | CASSRDRDSRSNQPQHF